Below, one T cell receptor beta chain is given with its context. What it binds is not known. Profiling relied on immunoSEQ multiplex PCR, and the TCRdb table lists in-frame clones only, not all of them. The table records some 150,000 clones, about 86% of them present only once. These data belong to a study of T cell responses to AZD1222 COVID-19 vaccine. The CDR3 consists of 15 residues. Germline V gives CDR1 SGHRS, CDR2 YFSETQ. Trimming removed 4 bases at V and 3 bases at J, with 16 bases between. Findings of the study overall: Recipients of AZD1222 seropositive at baseline numbered only 6 or 7. The repertoires were collected only after the peak T cell response. The donor group comprised mostly white British people and more females; the analysis possibly underestimated clonal diversity. Among vaccine-associated CD4 TCRs, coverage spanned spike, with dominance at 160-218 and 743-854.

The clonotype originates from an adult who received the AZD1222 COVID-19 vaccine. The chain uses TRBV5-1 and TRBJ1-2, with D unclear. Material: peripheral blood, obtained 28 days after the second AZD1222 dose. The CDR3 bases are TGCGCCAGCAGCAAGGCGGGTCAGATGGACTATGGCTACACCTTC. The encoded protein is CASSKAGQMDYGYTF.